This note documents a single T cell receptor beta chain sequence. This sample is drawn from a study of blood T cell repertoires in COVID-19. In the original processing: Quantification of nucleated cells was approximated via reference gene primer amplification. TCRdb's table, derived via immunoSEQ multiplex PCR, lists solely in-frame clones and lacks some. That table gives V, J and clone size, and the DNA gave D and trimming. The sample shows about 350,000 clones, about 90% of them seen only once. V was cut by 0 bases and J by 7 bases, with 10 bases left in between. Germline lookup yields CDR1 SGHTA and CDR2 FQGTGA. This CDR3 has 13 amino acids.

The rearrangement uses TRBV7-3 and TRBJ2-7, with D hard to call. The sequenced sample consisted of PBMCs or T cells enriched from blood (not recorded which). The TCR was taken from a woman aged 30 to 39 who had been exposed to COVID-19. The CDR3 region has the DNA TGTGCCAGCAGCTTAACGAATGACGGGGAGCAGTACTTC. It specifies CASSLTNDGEQYF.